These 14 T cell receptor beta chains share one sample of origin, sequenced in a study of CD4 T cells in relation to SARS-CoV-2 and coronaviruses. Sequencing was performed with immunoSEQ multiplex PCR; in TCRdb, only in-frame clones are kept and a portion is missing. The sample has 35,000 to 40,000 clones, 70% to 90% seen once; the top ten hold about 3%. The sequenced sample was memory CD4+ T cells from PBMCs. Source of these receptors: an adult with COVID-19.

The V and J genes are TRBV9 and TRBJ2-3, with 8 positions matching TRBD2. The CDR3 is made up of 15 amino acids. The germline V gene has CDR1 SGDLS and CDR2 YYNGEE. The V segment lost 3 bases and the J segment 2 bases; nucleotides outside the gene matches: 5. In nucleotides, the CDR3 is TGTGCCAGCAGCGAGGGACTAGTATACACAGATACGCAGTATTTT. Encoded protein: CASSEGLVYTDTQYF.

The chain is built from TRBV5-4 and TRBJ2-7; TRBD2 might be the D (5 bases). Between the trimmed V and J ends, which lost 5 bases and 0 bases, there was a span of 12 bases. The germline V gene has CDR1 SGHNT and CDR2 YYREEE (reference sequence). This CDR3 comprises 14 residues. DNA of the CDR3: TGTGCCAGCAGTTTTGACGGGAACTCCTACGAGCAGTACTTC. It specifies CASSFDGNSYEQYF.

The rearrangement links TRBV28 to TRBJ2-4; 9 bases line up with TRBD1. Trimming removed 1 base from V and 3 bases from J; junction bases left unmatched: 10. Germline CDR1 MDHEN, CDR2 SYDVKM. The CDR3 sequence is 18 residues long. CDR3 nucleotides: TGTGCCAGCAGTTTATACGACCGGACAGGGGTCGTCAAAAACATTCAGTACTTC. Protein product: CASSLYDRTGVVKNIQYF. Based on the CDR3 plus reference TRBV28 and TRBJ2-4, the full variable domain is DVKVTQSSRYLVKRTGEKVFLECVQDMDHENMFWYRQDPGLGLRLIYFSYDVKMKEKGDIPEGYSVSREKKERFSLILESASTNQTSMYLCASSLYDRTGVVKNIQYFGAGTRLSVL.

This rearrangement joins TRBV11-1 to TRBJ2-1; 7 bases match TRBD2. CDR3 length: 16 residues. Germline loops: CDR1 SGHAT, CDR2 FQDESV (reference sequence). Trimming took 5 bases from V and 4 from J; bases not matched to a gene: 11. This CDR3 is CASSRLAEAGYNEQFF. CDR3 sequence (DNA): TGTGCCAGCAGCCGTCTAGCGGAGGCGGGGTACAATGAGCAGTTCTTC.

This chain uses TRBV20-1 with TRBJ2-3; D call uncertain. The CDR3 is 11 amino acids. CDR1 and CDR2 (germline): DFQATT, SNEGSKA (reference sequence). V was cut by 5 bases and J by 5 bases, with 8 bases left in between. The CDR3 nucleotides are TGCAGTGCTGAGCTCGAAGATACGCAGTATTTT. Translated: CSAELEDTQYF.

This chain's CDR3 is CAVGQGALDEQFF. CDR3 coding DNA: TGTGCCGTCGGACAGGGCGCTTTAGATGAGCAGTTCTTC. The chain combines TRBV12-3 or TRBV12-4 with TRBJ2-1, with 8 bases fitting TRBD1. The J segment lost 8 bases and the V segment lost 11 bases, leaving 11 bases of the junction unmatched. The CDR3 length is 13 residues.

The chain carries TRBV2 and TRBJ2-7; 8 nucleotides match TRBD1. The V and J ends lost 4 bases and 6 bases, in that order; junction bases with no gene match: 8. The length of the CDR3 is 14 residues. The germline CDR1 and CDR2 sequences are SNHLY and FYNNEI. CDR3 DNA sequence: TGTGCCAGCAGTGTTTTGCAGGGGGCGGGCGAGCAGTACTTC. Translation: CASSVLQGAGEQYF.

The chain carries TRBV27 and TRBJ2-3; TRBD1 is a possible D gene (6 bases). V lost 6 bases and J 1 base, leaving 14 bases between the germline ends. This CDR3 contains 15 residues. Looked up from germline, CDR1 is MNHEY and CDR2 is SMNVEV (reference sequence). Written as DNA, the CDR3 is TGTGCCAGCAGCCAACAGGGATTCGGCACAGATACGCAGTATTTT. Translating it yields CASSQQGFGTDTQYF.

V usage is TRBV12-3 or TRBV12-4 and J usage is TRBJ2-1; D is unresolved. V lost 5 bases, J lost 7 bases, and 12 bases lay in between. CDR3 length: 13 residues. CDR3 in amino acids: CASSPYGRNEQFF. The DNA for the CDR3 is TGTGCCAGCAGTCCTTACGGTAGGAATGAGCAGTTCTTC.

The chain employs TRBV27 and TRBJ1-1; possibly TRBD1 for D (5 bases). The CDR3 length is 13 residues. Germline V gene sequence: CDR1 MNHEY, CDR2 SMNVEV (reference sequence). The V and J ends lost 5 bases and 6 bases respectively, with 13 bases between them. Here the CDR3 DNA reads TGTGCCAGCAGTCCAGGGCAGATCGCTGAAGCTTTCTTT. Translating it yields CASSPGQIAEAFF.

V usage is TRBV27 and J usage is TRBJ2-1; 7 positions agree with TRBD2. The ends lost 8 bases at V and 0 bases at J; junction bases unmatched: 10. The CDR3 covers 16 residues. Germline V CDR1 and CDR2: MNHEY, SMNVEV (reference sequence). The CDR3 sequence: CASRGGAGSSYNEQFF. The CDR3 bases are TGTGCCAGCCGCGGAGGAGCGGGGAGCTCCTACAATGAGCAGTTCTTC.

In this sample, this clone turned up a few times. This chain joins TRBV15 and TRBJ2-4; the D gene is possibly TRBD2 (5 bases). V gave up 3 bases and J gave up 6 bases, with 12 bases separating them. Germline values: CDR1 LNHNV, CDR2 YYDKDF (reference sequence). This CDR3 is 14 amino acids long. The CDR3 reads CATSSPLEVNIQYF. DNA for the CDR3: TGTGCCACCAGCAGCCCCTTGGAGGTAAACATTCAGTACTTC.

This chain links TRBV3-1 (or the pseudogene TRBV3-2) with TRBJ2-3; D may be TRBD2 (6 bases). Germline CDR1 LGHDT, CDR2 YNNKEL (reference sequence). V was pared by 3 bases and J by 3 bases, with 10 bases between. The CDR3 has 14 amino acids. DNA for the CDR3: TGTGCCAGCAGCCAGACGACTAGTACAGATACGCAGTATTTT. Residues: CASSQTTSTDTQYF.

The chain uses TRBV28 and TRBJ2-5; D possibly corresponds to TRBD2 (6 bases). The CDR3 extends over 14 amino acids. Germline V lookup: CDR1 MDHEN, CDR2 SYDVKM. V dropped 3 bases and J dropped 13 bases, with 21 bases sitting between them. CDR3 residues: CASSFRTGEAFGYF. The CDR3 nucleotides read TGTGCCAGCAGTTTCCGGACCGGGGAGGCCTTCGGGTACTTC.